The clone carrying this TCR beta chain is termed medium-sized. What it binds is not known. TCRdb re-called the multiplex PCR reads with MiXCR, one entry per CDR3 protein. Of roughly 8,000 distinct CDR3 sequences listed, about 70% are singletons. Germline V gives CDR1 MRHNA, CDR2 SNTAGT. The CDR3 length is 14 residues. V shed 3 bases, J shed 0 bases, and the junction held 0 bases outside the gene matches. The data were obtained in a study of breast tumors, draining lymph nodes, adjacent tissues. Regarding the study as a whole: Data only fit, rather than demonstrated, lymph node origin of most tumor T cells. Compared with lymph nodes, tumors were less diverse; compared with nontumor tissue, more.

The chain employs TRBV6-4 and TRBJ2-3; TRBD2 agrees at 7 bases. The TCR was taken from a female donor with breast cancer. Some clones in this sample may be carry-over from other donors' samples. Material for sequencing was tumor-adjacent breast tissue. CDR3 bases: TGTGCCAGCAGTGAGCGGGGGAGCACAGATACGCAGTATTTT. Its protein product is CASSERGSTDTQYF.